The present TCR beta chain was sequenced within a study of blood T cell repertoires in COVID-19. Donors of Cohort 3 who recovered were those that had two negative PCRs, clearance, or symptom resolution. In germline, CDR1 is SGHTA, CDR2 FQGTGA. Trimming pared 2 bases from V and 1 base from J, leaving 8 bases between. The CDR3 has 14 amino acids. Profiled with immunoSEQ multiplex PCR; TCRdb holds only in-frame clones, not every one. The data show more than 450,000 clones, approximately 86% seen once. The rearrangement joins TRBV7-3 to TRBJ1-1; no clear D. The receptor was derived from a woman between 18 and 29 years old who had recovered from COVID-19. Material: PBMCs or T cells enriched from blood (not recorded which). Here the CDR3 DNA reads TGTGCCAGCAGCTTAGACGGAGAGAACACTGAAGCTTTCTTT. Translation: CASSLDGENTEAFF.